This T cell receptor (beta chain) was found in a study of blood T cell repertoires in COVID-19. Study-level information: COVID-19 samples collected from the United States, Italy and Spain covered acute and convalescent phases.

Only in-frame clones appear in the TCRdb table, and some are missing; sequencing was by immunoSEQ multiplex PCR. The sample shows roughly 340,000 clones, about 90% of them seen only once. The CDR3 runs to 15 residues. Looked up from germline, CDR1 is LNHDA and CDR2 is SQIVND (reference sequence). Trimming removed 4 bases from V and 6 bases from J; junction bases left unmatched: 8. The genes are TRBV19 and TRBJ1-5; 8 bases map to TRBD1. This sequence originates from a woman aged 25 to 39 with COVID-19, enrolled during active disease. Specimen: peripheral blood. CDR3 in amino acids: CASSTDREVGQPQHF. DNA of the CDR3: TGTGCCAGTAGTACGGACAGGGAGGTGGGTCAGCCCCAGCATTTT.